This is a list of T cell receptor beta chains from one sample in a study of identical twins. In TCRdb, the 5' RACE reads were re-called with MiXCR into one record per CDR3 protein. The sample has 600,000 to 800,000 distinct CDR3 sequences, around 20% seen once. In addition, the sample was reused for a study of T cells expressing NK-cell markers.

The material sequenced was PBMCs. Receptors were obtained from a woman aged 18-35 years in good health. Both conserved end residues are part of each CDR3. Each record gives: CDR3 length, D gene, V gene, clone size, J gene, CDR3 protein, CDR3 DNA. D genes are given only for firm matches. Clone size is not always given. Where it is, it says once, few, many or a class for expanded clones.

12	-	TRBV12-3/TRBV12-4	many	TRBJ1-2	CASRPGHYGYTF	TGTGCCAGCAGACCAGGGCACTATGGCTACACCTTC
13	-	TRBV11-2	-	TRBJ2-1	CASSFSVGNEQFF	TGTGCCAGCAGCTTTAGCGTCGGGAATGAGCAGTTCTTC
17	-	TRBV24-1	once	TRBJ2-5	CATSDLLEKGERETQYF	TGTGCCACCAGTGATTTGCTCGAAAAGGGGGAGAGAGAGACCCAGTACTTC
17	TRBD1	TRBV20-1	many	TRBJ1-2	CSATTEATGQGVYGYTF	TGCAGTGCTACCACGGAGGCGACAGGGCAGGGGGTATATGGCTACACCTTC
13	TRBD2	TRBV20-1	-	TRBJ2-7	CSAGLAGGYEQYF	TGCAGTGCTGGACTAGCGGGAGGATACGAGCAGTACTTC
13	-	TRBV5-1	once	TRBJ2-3	CASSSEGIDTQYF	TGCGCCAGCAGCTCAGAGGGGATAGATACGCAGTATTTT
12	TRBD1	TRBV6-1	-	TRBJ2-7	CASVGQGGEQYF	TGTGCCAGCGTGGGACAGGGAGGCGAGCAGTACTTC
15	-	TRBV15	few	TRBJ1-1	CATSRDVGGNTEAFF	TGTGCCACCAGCAGAGATGTGGGGGGGAACACTGAAGCTTTCTTT
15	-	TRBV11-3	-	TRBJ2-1	CASSVVASGNNEQFF	TGTGCCAGCAGCGTGGTGGCTAGTGGAAACAATGAGCAGTTCTTC
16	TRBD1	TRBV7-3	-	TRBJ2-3	CASSLTTGGPTDTQYF	TGTGCCAGCAGCTTAACTACAGGGGGTCCCACAGATACGCAGTATTTT
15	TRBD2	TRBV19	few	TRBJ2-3	CATTLAGGRRDTQYF	TGTGCCACCACCCTAGCGGGGGGGCGTCGGGATACGCAGTATTTT
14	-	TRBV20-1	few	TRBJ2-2	CSAREGAGTGELFF	TGCAGTGCTAGAGAGGGCGCGGGGACCGGGGAGCTGTTTTTT
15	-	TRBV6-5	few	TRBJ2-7	CASRTRGRATYEQYF	TGTGCCAGCAGGACTCGGGGACGGGCGACCTACGAGCAGTACTTC
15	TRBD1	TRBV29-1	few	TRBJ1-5	CSVVVAGGSNQPQHF	TGCAGCGTTGTTGTTGCAGGGGGTTCCAATCAGCCCCAGCATTTT
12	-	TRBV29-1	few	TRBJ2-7	CSAKGLLYEQYF	TGCAGCGCCAAAGGACTACTGTACGAGCAGTACTTC
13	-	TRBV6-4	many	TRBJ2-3	CASSARSTDTQYF	TGTGCCAGCAGTGCCCGTTCCACAGATACGCAGTATTTT
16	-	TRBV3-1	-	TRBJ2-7	CASSQEEGWPPYEQYF	TGTGCCAGCAGCCAAGAAGAGGGCTGGCCCCCCTACGAGCAGTACTTC
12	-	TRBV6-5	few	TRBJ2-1	CASSRRDNEQFF	TGTGCCAGCAGCCGGCGGGACAATGAGCAGTTCTTC
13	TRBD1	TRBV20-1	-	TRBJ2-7	CSAWGQGVYEQYF	TGCAGTGCGTGGGGACAGGGGGTGTACGAGCAGTACTTC
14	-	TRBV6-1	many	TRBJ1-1	CASRFNGGRGEAFF	TGTGCCAGCAGATTCAACGGAGGACGGGGTGAAGCTTTCTTT
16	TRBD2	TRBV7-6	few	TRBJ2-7	CASSRRLAGVHYEQYF	TGTGCCAGCAGCCGCCGACTAGCGGGAGTTCATTACGAGCAGTACTTC
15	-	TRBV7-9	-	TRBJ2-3	CASSYTPASTDTQYF	TGTGCCAGCAGCTACACTCCCGCTAGCACAGATACGCAGTATTTT
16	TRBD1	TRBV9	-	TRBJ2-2	CASSITGTASTGELFF	TGTGCCAGCAGCATTACCGGGACAGCAAGCACCGGGGAGCTGTTTTTT
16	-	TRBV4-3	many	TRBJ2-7	CASSQDVFTSPYEQYF	TGCGCCAGCAGCCAAGACGTTTTTACTAGTCCCTACGAGCAGTACTTC
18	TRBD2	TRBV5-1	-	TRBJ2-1	CASSLPSGGLSSYNEQFF	TGCGCCAGCAGCTTGCCTAGCGGGGGGCTCAGCTCCTACAATGAGCAGTTCTTC
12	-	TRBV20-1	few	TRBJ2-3	CSARRDTDTQYF	TGCAGTGCTAGGAGGGACACAGATACGCAGTATTTT
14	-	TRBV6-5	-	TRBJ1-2	CASSYAGEVIGYTF	TGTGCCAGCAGTTACGCAGGGGAGGTCATAGGCTACACCTTC
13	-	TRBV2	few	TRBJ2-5	CASTFDPGETQYF	TGTGCCAGCACCTTCGACCCTGGAGAGACCCAGTACTTC
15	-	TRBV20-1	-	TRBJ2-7	CSARDHPGALGEQYF	TGCAGTGCTAGAGATCATCCGGGGGCCCTTGGGGAGCAGTACTTC
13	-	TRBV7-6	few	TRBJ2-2	CASSLSGVGELFF	TGTGCCAGCAGCTTGTCAGGGGTCGGGGAGCTGTTTTTT
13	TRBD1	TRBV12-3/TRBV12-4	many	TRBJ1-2	CASRIQGRAGYTF	TGTGCCAGCAGAATACAGGGGCGAGCGGGCTACACCTTC
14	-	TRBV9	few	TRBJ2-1	CASSPPPSDNEQFF	TGTGCCAGCAGCCCCCCCCCTTCTGACAATGAGCAGTTCTTC
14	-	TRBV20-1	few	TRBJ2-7	CSARDGRRSYEQYF	TGCAGTGCTAGAGATGGCAGGCGATCCTACGAGCAGTACTTC
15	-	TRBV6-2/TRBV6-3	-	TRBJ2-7	CASLSPGRTLGEQYF	TGTGCCAGCCTCAGCCCCGGGCGGACACTGGGGGAGCAGTACTTC
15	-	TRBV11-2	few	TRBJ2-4	CASSLAQGGKNIQYF	TGTGCCAGCAGCTTAGCACAGGGTGGCAAAAACATTCAGTACTTC